This paragraph reports one T cell receptor beta chain. It has no known antigen specificity. It has no much larger one-base neighbor in the sample; base qualities were not kept. This sample was taken from a study of OX40 agonist ivuxolimab in advanced cancers. Regarding the study in general: The costimulatory receptor OX40 (CD134) was targeted by ivuxolimab, a fully human IgG2 agonistic monoclonal antibody. Prior anti-PD-1, anti-PD-L1 or anti-CTLA-4 therapy was permitted, and checkpoint inhibitors had been received by under 50% of dose-escalation patients. Intravenous ivuxolimab was administered to patients every 2 weeks at six dose levels: 0.01, 0.1, 0.3, 1.5, 3 and 10 mg/kg. The paper describes the monotherapy dose-escalation part (N of about 47 patients) of the phase I trial of ivuxolimab. Of the roughly 52 patients in dose escalation, about 20 had hepatocellular carcinoma, roughly 15 had melanoma, 9 had renal cell carcinoma and 9 had head and neck cancer. In the dose-escalation cohort, around four fifths of patients were male, and the mean age was approximately 60 years with a range of roughly 20 to 85. Three dose-escalation patients achieved partial responses, one with hepatocellular carcinoma and two with cutaneous melanoma. Peripheral TCRbeta sequencing was intended to test whether TCR sequence diversity was altered and clonal T-cell expansion was caused by ivuxolimab. Here is what the overall study found, with its caveats: After ivuxolimab, more expanded clones were found on average in CD8+ T cells than in CD4+ T cells. In the 0.1-3.0 mg/kg groups, partial responders had among the lowest normalized peripheral clonal expansion, particularly in CD8+ T cells. At doses of 0.1 to 3.0 mg/kg, clonal expansion of both CD4+ and CD8+ blood T cells was observed from baseline to week 6. Low levels of normalized T-cell clonal expansion were also seen in some nonresponding patients. The antigen specificity of the peripheral T cells that underwent clonal expansion was not determined.

Patients with autoimmune disease history or receiving systemic immunosuppression were excluded from the trial. Peripheral blood for TCR sequencing was drawn from every dose cohort at baseline, at cycle 4 day 1 and at cycle 7 day 1. Samples were obtained from an open-label, multicenter, first-in-human phase I dose-escalation trial of ivuxolimab. Adults with locally advanced or metastatic head and neck squamous cell, hepatocellular, melanoma or renal cell carcinoma were enrolled in the trial. Before TCR sequencing, CD4+ T cells and CD8+ T cells were sorted from peripheral blood as separate populations. V lost 5 bases and J lost 5 bases, and the count of bases not matched to a germline gene is 7. For CDR1 and CDR2, the germline V gene (reference sequence) lists GTSNPN and SVGIG. CDR3 length: 13 amino acids, cysteine to phenylalanine. Only CDR3 DNA is held: 39 bases, read in frame from base 1. To sequence the TCRbeta CDR3 region, genomic DNA was isolated from the sorted cells. The immunoSEQ Assay was used for sequencing of TCRbeta CDR3 regions. Not all clones reach the TCRdb copy of this immuneACCESS table, which keeps in-frame sequences only. Checked studies attribute under half of the gap to unresolved V genes and leave the rest unexplained. This sample has 50,000 to 70,000 clones in its table, and around four fifths of those were observed once. The top ten clones comprise around 3.3% of the sample.

The receptor comes from an adult with an advanced solid tumor such as melanoma, head and neck, liver or kidney cancer. This chain is built from TRBV30 and TRBJ1-1; TRBD1 lines up with 8 middle nucleotides. The source material was CD4+ or CD8+ T cells sorted from blood, sampled in a trial of the OX40 agonist ivuxolimab. CDR3 region: CAWLGQGGTEAFF. The DNA reads TGTGCCTGGCTCGGACAGGGAGGGACTGAAGCTTTCTTT.